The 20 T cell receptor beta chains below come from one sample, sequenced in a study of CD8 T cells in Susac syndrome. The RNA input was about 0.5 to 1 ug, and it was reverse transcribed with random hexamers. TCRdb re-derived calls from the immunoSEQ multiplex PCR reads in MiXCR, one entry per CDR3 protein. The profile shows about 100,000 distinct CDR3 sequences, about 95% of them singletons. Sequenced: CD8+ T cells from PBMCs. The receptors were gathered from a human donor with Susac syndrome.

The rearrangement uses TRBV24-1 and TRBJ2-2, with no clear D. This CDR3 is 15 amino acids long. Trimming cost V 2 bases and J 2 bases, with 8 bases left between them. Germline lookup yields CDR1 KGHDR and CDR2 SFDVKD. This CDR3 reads CATSDYKSNTGELFF. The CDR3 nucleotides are TGTGCCACCAGTGATTATAAGTCCAACACCGGGGAGCTGTTTTTT.

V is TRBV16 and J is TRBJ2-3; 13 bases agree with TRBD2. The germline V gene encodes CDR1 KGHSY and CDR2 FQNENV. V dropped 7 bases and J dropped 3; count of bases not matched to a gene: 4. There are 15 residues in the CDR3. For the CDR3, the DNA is TGTGCCAGCAAACTAGCGGGGGGGCCGACAGATACGCAGTATTTT. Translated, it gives CASKLAGGPTDTQYF.

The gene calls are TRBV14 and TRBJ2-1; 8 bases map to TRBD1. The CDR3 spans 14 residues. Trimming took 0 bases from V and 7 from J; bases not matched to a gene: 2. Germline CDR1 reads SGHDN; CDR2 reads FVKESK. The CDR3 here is CASSQEQGANEQFF. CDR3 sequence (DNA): TGTGCCAGCAGCCAAGAGCAGGGGGCAAATGAGCAGTTCTTC.

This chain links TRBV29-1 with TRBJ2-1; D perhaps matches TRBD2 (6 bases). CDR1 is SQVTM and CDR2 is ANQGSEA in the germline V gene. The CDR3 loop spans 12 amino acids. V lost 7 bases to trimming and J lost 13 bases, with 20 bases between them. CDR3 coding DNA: TGCAGCGCCGGAGGGGCAGACTCGCCACAGTTCTTC. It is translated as CSAGGADSPQFF.

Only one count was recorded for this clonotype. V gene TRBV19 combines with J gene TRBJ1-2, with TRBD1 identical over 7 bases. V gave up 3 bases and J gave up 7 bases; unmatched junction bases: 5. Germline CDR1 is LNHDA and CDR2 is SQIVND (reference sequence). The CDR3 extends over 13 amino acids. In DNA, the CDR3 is TGTGCCAGTAGTATGGCCAGGGGGTTTGGCTACACCTTC. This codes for CASSMARGFGYTF.

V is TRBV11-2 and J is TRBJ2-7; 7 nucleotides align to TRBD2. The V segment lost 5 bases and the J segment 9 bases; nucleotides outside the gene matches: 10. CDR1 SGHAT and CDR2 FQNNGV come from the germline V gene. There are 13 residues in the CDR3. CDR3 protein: CASSPSGATRQYF. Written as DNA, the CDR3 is TGTGCCAGCAGCCCGAGCGGGGCTACGAGGCAGTACTTC.

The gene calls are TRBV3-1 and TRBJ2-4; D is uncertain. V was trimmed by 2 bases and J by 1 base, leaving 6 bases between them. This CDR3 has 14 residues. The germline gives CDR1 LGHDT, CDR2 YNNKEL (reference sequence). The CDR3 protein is CASSQPLAKNIQYF. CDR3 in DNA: TGTGCCAGCAGCCAACCCTTGGCCAAAAACATTCAGTACTTC.

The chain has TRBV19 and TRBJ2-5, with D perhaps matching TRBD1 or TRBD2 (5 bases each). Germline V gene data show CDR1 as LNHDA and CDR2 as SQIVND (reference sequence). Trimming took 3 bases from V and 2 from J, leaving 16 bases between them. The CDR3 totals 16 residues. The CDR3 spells CASSMFGVGDQETQYF. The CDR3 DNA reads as TGTGCCAGTAGTATGTTCGGGGTAGGGGATCAAGAGACCCAGTACTTC.

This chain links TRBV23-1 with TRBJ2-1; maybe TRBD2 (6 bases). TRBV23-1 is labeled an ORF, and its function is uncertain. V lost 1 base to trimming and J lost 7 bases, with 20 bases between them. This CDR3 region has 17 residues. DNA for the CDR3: TGCGCCAGCAGTCAATTGGGACTCTCTCAGGCTGGGAATGAGCAGTTCTTC. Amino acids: CASSQLGLSQAGNEQFF.

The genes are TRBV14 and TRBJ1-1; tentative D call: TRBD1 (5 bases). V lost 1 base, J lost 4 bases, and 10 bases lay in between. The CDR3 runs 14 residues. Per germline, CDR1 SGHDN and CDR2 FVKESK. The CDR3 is CASSQAGWSTEAFF. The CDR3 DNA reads TGTGCCAGCAGCCAAGCAGGGTGGAGCACTGAAGCTTTCTTT.

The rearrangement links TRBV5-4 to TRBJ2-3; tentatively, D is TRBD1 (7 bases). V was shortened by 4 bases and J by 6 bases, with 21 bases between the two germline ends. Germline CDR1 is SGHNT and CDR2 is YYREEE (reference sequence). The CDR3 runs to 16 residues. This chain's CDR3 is CASSVGTAGQGDTQYF. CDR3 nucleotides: TGTGCCAGCAGCGTTGGGACAGCGGGCCAGGGGGATACGCAGTATTTT.

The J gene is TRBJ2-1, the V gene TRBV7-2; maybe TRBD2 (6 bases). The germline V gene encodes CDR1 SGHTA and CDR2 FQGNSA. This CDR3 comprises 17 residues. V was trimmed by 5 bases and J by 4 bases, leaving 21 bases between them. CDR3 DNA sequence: TGTGCCAGCAGCCCAGGTGGTCAGCGGGCCCAATACAATGAGCAGTTCTTC. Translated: CASSPGGQRAQYNEQFF.

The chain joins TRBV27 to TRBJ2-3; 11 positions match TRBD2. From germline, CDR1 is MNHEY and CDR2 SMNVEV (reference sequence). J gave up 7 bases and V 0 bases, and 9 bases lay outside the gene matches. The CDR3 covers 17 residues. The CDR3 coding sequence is TGTGCCAGCAGTTTATCCCCCTTTAGCGGGGGGGCATATACGCAGTATTTT. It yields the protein CASSLSPFSGGAYTQYF.

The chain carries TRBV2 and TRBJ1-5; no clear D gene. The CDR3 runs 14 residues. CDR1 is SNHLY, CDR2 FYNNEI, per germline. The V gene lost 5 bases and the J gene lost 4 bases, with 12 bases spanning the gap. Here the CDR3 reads CASSSDGLNQPQHF. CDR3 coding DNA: TGTGCCAGCAGTAGTGACGGACTAAATCAGCCCCAGCATTTT. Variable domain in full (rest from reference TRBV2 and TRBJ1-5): EPEVTQTPSHQVTQMGQEVILRCVPISNHLYFYWYRQILGQKVEFLVSFYNNEISEKSEIFDDQFSVERPDGSNFTLKIRSTKLEDSAMYFCASSSDGLNQPQHFGDGTRLSIL.

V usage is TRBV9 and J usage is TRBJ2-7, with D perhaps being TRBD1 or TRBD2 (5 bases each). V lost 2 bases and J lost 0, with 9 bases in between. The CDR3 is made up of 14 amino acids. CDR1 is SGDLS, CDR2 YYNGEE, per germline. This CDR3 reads CASSVKGSSYEQYF. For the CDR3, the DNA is TGTGCCAGCAGCGTTAAGGGGAGCTCCTACGAGCAGTACTTC.

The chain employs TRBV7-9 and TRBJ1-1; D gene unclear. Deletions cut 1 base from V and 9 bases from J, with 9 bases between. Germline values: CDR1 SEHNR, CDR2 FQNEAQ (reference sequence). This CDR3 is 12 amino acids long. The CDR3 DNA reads TGTGCCAGCAGCTTAGTGCCTGATCAAGCTTTCTTT. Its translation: CASSLVPDQAFF.

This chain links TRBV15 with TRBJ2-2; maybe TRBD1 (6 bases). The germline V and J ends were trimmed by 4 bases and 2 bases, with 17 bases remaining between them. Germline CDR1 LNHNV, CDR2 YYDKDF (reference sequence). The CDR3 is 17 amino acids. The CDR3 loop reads CATSNLGTLNNTGELFF. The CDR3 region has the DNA TGTGCCACCAGCAACTTAGGGACACTAAACAACACCGGGGAGCTGTTTTTT.

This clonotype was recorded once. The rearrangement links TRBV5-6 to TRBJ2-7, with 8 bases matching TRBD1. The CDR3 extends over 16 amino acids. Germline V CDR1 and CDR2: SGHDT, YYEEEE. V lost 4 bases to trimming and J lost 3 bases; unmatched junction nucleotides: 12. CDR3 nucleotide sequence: TGTGCCAGCAGCAAACCTCAGGGGGCCGAAGGCTACGAGCAGTACTTC. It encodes CASSKPQGAEGYEQYF.

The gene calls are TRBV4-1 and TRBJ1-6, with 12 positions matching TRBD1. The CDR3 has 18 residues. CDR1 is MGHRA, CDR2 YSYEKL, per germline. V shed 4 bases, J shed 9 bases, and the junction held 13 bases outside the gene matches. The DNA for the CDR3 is TGCGCCAGCAGCCGGGGCTCGGGACAGGGGGCGCAGGGTTCACCCCTCCACTTT. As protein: CASSRGSGQGAQGSPLHF.

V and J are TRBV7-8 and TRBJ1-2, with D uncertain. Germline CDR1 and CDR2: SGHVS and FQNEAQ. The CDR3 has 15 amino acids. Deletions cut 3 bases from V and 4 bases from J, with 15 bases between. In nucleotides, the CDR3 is TGTGCCAGCAGCTTCGAGGGTGGTCGGAGCTATGGCTACACCTTC. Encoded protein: CASSFEGGRSYGYTF.